Listed below are T cell receptor beta chains from one sample, sequenced in a study of control samples from healthy donors and cancer patients. Using immunoSEQ multiplex PCR, the repertoire was profiled, and TCRdb retains in-frame clones only, with some absent. The sample holds tens of thousands of clones, 85% to 90% seen once. Sequencing input: blood. These receptor sequences come from a man aged 45 to 65 in good health. CDR3s include the opening cysteine and the closing phenylalanine or tryptophan. Each record gives: clone size, J gene, D gene, V gene, CDR3 DNA, CDR3 protein. D genes are given only for firm matches. Not every row has a clone size; where given, it reads once, few, many or a size class.

.,TRBJ1-2,.,TRBV20-1,TGCAGTGCTAGTGTTCCGGGGGCGCTTGGCTACACCTTC,CSASVPGALGYTF
.,TRBJ2-5,.,TRBV12-3/TRBV12-4,TGTGCCAGCAGTTTAGTGGGGAGAGAGACCCAGTACTTC,CASSLVGRETQYF
.,TRBJ1-2,TRBD1,TRBV9,TGTGCCAGCAGCCAGGATATATCCGGGACAGCATATGGCTACACCTTC,CASSQDISGTAYGYTF
.,TRBJ1-3,.,TRBV6-5,TGTGCCAGCAGCCTAGGGAGCTCTGGAAACACCATATATTTT,CASSLGSSGNTIYF
.,TRBJ1-1,.,TRBV19,TGTGCCAGTAGTATAGCAGGTATTACTGAAGCTTTCTTT,CASSIAGITEAFF
.,TRBJ1-2,TRBD1,TRBV6-1,TGTGCCAGCAGTGACCCGCGGGACAGCCTTAACTATGGCTACACCTTC,CASSDPRDSLNYGYTF
.,TRBJ2-2,TRBD1,TRBV18,TGTGCCAGCTCATCAACAGGGGGCGTAAACACCGGGGAGCTGTTTTTT,CASSSTGGVNTGELFF
.,TRBJ1-2,TRBD1,TRBV14,TGTGCCAGCAGCCTGGCCGGACAGGTGAACTATGGCTACACCTTC,CASSLAGQVNYGYTF
.,TRBJ1-1,.,TRBV29-1,TGCAGCGTTGAAAGTCAATTGGGGGCTGAAGCTTTCTTT,CSVESQLGAEAFF
.,TRBJ2-5,.,TRBV5-5,TGTGCCAGCAGCCGGGTGGGAGAGACCCAGTACTTC,CASSRVGETQYF
.,TRBJ1-5,.,TRBV5-6,TGTGCCAGCAGCCGCAGACGGATCAGCAATCAGCCCCAGCATTTT,CASSRRRISNQPQHF
.,TRBJ1-5,TRBD1,TRBV5-5,TGTGCCAGCACCTCAGGGGGAGGGTACAATCAGCCCCAGCATTTT,CASTSGGGYNQPQHF
.,TRBJ1-1,.,TRBV27,TGTGCCAGCAGTTTAGGGACCGCACGAGGCATGAACACTGAAGCTTTCTTT,CASSLGTARGMNTEAFF
.,TRBJ2-7,.,TRBV12-3/TRBV12-4,TGTGCCAGCAGCCCGGGACATTCTCTCGAGCAGTACTTC,CASSPGHSLEQYF
once,TRBJ1-1,.,TRBV9,TGTGCCAGCAGCCCCGGGACGGTGAACACTGAAGCTTTCTTT,CASSPGTVNTEAFF
once,TRBJ1-2,.,TRBV4-1,TGCGCCAGCAGCCAAGATCGAGGGACGGGAATAGGTGGCTACACCTTC,CASSQDRGTGIGGYTF
.,TRBJ2-7,TRBD1,TRBV6-5,TGTGCCAGCAGCCCGGACAGGGGCCTCTCCTACGAGCAGTACTTC,CASSPDRGLSYEQYF
.,TRBJ1-2,.,TRBV7-9,TGTGCCAGCAGCTTAAGCCCGAACTATGGCTACACCTTC,CASSLSPNYGYTF
.,TRBJ1-6,.,TRBV11-3,TGTGCCAGCAGCCTAGGGGGGCTTAATTCACCCCTCCACTTT,CASSLGGLNSPLHF
.,TRBJ2-2,.,TRBV2,TGTGCCAGCAGTGTGGGGCTAAACACCGGGGAGCTGTTTTTT,CASSVGLNTGELFF
once,TRBJ2-4,.,TRBV5-1,TGCGCCAGCAGCTTAGGACAGCAGGAAGACATTCAGTACTTC,CASSLGQQEDIQYF
.,TRBJ2-2,.,TRBV9,TGTGCCAGCAGCGTAGGCGGAGGCCCGGAGCTGTTTTTT,CASSVGGGPELFF
once,TRBJ1-1,.,TRBV29-1,TGCAGCGTTGAAGGTCATTCAGGGAACACTGAAGCTTTCTTT,CSVEGHSGNTEAFF
.,TRBJ2-2,.,TRBV11-3,TGTGCCAGCAGCTTAGCCAGGAACACCGGGGAGCTGTTTTTT,CASSLARNTGELFF
.,TRBJ1-2,.,TRBV19,TGTGCCAGTAGTATAGGAGGCCGATCCTATGGCTACACCTTC,CASSIGGRSYGYTF
.,TRBJ2-1,.,TRBV7-9,TGTGCCAGCAGCTCTAGAGTGACAACTGAGCAGTTCTTC,CASSSRVTTEQFF
.,TRBJ2-1,.,TRBV3-1/TRBV3-2,TGTGCCAGCAGCCAAGTGAGGGTTCCCCCCTACAATGAGCAGTTCTTC,CASSQVRVPPYNEQFF
.,TRBJ1-6,.,TRBV5-1,TGCGCCAGCAGCCCAGGGGCGGTGGAAGGGTCACCCCTCCACTTT,CASSPGAVEGSPLHF
.,TRBJ2-5,.,TRBV13,TGTGCCAGCAGCACCAACACGTACCAAGAGACCCAGTACTTC,CASSTNTYQETQYF